The 12 T cell receptor beta chains given below trace back to one sample, sequenced in a study of graft-versus-host responses after intestinal transplantation. Here immunoSEQ multiplex PCR was the method, and the copy in TCRdb shows in-frame clones only, minus some. The sample has around 100,000 clones; around 90% are singletons. Antigens for these TCRs are unknown. This specimen was unstimulated CD4+ T cells sorted from spleen or lymph node cells, taken before transplant. These receptors originate from a human donor who was the organ donor for an intestinal transplant.

This sequence joins TRBV11-2 and TRBJ2-1; no clear D. With 7 bases removed from V and 8 bases from J, the gap between germline ends came to 12 bases. The CDR3 is made up of 12 amino acids. From germline, CDR1 is SGHAT and CDR2 FQNNGV. The CDR3 nucleotides are TGTGCCAGCACCAATAATAAGTATGAGCAGTTCTTC. Translating gives CASTNNKYEQFF.

The gene calls are TRBV6-5 and TRBJ2-7, with D perhaps being TRBD1 or TRBD2 (5 bases each). Germline CDR1 reads MNHEY; CDR2 reads SVGAGI. Trimming cost V 6 bases and J 5 bases, with 17 bases left between them. The CDR3 is 14 residues long. The DNA for the CDR3 is TGTGCCAGCAGGGGCCCGGGAAAGGGGAACGAGCAGTACTTC. Protein sequence: CASRGPGKGNEQYF.

The rearrangement uses TRBV6-1 and TRBJ1-2; a possible D gene is TRBD1 (5 bases). Germline V gene data show CDR1 as MNHNS and CDR2 as SASEGT. The V end lost 9 bases, the J end lost 0 bases, and 11 bases lay between the germline ends. The CDR3 loop spans 13 amino acids. In DNA, the CDR3 is TGTGCCAGTACAGGACTCCCTAACTATGGCTACACCTTC. Its protein product is CASTGLPNYGYTF.

The chain recombines TRBV18 with TRBJ2-5; TRBD1 agrees at 10 bases. V gave up 2 bases and J gave up 3 bases; unmatched junction bases: 0. CDR1 is KGHSH and CDR2 is LQKENI in the germline V gene. CDR3 length equals 14 residues. The CDR3 coding sequence is TGTGCCAGCTCACCAGGGACAGGGGAAGAGACCCAGTACTTC. This translates into CASSPGTGEETQYF. Filled out from reference TRBV18 and TRBJ2-5, the complete variable domain reads NAGVMQNPRHLVRRRGQEARLRCSPMKGHSHVYWYRQLPEEGLKFMVYLQKENIIDESGMPKERFSAEFPKEGPSILRIQQVVRGDSAAYFCASSPGTGEETQYFGPGTRLLVL.

The rearrangement uses TRBV11-2 and TRBJ2-7; the match to TRBD2 covers 7 bases. Unmatched junction bases numbered 7, after V lost 6 bases and J lost 2 bases. The CDR3 is 14 amino acids. The germline V gene encodes CDR1 SGHAT and CDR2 FQNNGV. The CDR3 region has the DNA TGTGCCAGCAGTATAGGGGAGGGGACCTACGAGCAGTACTTC. It codes for CASSIGEGTYEQYF.

CDR3 coding DNA: TGCGCCAGCAGCCGAACTAGCGGGAGCTACAATGAGCAGTTCTTC. This codes for CASSRTSGSYNEQFF. The chain uses TRBV4-1 and TRBJ2-1, with TRBD2 matching over 11 bases. Germline CDR1 reads MGHRA; CDR2 reads YSYEKL. This CDR3 is built from 15 residues. V lost 4 bases, J lost 3 bases, and 2 bases stayed unmatched.

The V and J genes are TRBV29-1 and TRBJ2-5; TRBD1 matches at 7 bases. Per the germline V gene, CDR1 is SQVTM and CDR2 is ANQGSEA. J was trimmed by 9 bases and V by 3 bases; bases with no gene match: 4. This CDR3 is built from 11 residues. The CDR3 sequence: CSVETGLAQYF. The CDR3 DNA is TGCAGCGTTGAGACAGGGTTGGCCCAGTACTTC.

This sequence joins TRBV7-3 and TRBJ2-1, with D tentatively TRBD2 (5 bases). CDR1 is SGHTA and CDR2 is FQGTGA in the germline V gene. Between the trimmed V and J ends, which lost 5 bases and 5 bases, there was a span of 7 bases. The CDR3 has 12 amino acids. CDR3: CASSREDNEQFF. CDR3 sequence (DNA): TGTGCCAGCAGCCGGGAAGACAATGAGCAGTTCTTC.

The chain combines TRBV5-4 with TRBJ1-4; D remains unclear. CDR3 length: 18 amino acids. Between the trimmed V and J ends, which lost 0 bases and 4 bases, there was a span of 19 bases. Looked up from germline, CDR1 is SGHNT and CDR2 is YYREEE (reference sequence). The CDR3 loop is CASSLVDMGNKSNEKLFF. The CDR3 region has the DNA TGTGCCAGCAGCTTGGTAGATATGGGCAATAAAAGTAATGAAAAACTGTTTTTT.

The V gene is TRBV27, the J gene TRBJ1-1, with D possibly being TRBD1 (5 bases). CDR3 size: 12 residues. CDR1 and CDR2 (germline): MNHEY, SMNVEV (reference sequence). V lost 10 bases, J lost 8 bases, and 17 bases lay in between. The CDR3 here is CATRGASEEAFF. CDR3 bases: TGTGCCACCCGAGGGGCATCCGAAGAAGCTTTCTTT.

The chain employs TRBV5-5 and TRBJ2-7, with D perhaps matching TRBD2 (5 bases). V lost 0 bases and J lost 4, with 11 bases in between. The CDR3 runs 14 residues. Germline CDR1 and CDR2: SGHKS and YYEKEE (reference sequence). The CDR3 region has the DNA TGTGCCAGCAGCTTGGGCCGGGGTAGATACGAGCAGTACTTC. It translates to CASSLGRGRYEQYF.

V gene TRBV28 combines with J gene TRBJ1-2; D is possibly TRBD1 (5 bases). The CDR3 has 13 residues. V lost 5 bases and J 4 bases, leaving 11 bases between the germline ends. Germline-derived CDR1 and CDR2 are MDHEN and SYDVKM. CDR3 nucleotide sequence: TGTGCCAGCAGTCCGGGACTTCTCTATGGCTACACCTTC. It codes for CASSPGLLYGYTF.